This entry describes one T cell receptor beta chain. The source of the sample is a study of control samples from healthy donors and cancer patients. CDR3 length: 13 amino acids. The germline V gene encodes CDR1 SGHDT and CDR2 YYEEEE. V lost 5 bases, J lost 2 bases, and 10 bases lay in between. Method: immunoSEQ multiplex PCR; TCRdb's copy keeps in-frame clones and lacks some. The table includes roughly 29,000 clones, 70% to 90% detected once. Input material: formalin-fixed, paraffin-embedded tissue. The sequence derives from a female donor with melanoma. This rearrangement joins TRBV5-6 to TRBJ2-5, with a possible D match to TRBD1 (6 bases). CDR3 DNA: TGTGCCAGCAGGTACAGGGCACAAGAGACCCAGTACTTC. It codes for CASRYRAQETQYF.